This T cell receptor (beta chain) was found in a study of blood T cell repertoires in COVID-19. Study details: The cDNA or gDNA used as material had been derived from T cells, B-cell-depleted T cells, or PBMCs.

Cohorts were assigned according to the clinical history that participants reported. Within 2 weeks of study entry, exposed participants had contacted a PCR-confirmed or clinician-diagnosed COVID-19 case. Trimming cost V 1 base and J 5 bases, with 8 bases left between them. CDR1 is SEHNR and CDR2 is FQNEAQ in the germline V gene (reference sequence). The CDR3 has 13 amino acids. Per the study methods: The assay estimated nucleated cells by amplifying reference gene primers. Produced via immunoSEQ multiplex PCR; TCRdb's table is partial and in-frame only. Clone size and the V and J calls come from that table; the DNA yielded D and trimming. Of a few hundred thousand clones in the sample, 90% were seen once.

The sample was PBMCs or T cells enriched from blood (not recorded which). The rearrangement links TRBV7-9 to TRBJ1-1, with D hard to call. This sequence originates from a young man who had been exposed to COVID-19. This chain's CDR3 is CASSLVGETEAFF. The CDR3 DNA reads TGTGCCAGCAGCTTAGTCGGAGAAACTGAAGCTTTCTTT.